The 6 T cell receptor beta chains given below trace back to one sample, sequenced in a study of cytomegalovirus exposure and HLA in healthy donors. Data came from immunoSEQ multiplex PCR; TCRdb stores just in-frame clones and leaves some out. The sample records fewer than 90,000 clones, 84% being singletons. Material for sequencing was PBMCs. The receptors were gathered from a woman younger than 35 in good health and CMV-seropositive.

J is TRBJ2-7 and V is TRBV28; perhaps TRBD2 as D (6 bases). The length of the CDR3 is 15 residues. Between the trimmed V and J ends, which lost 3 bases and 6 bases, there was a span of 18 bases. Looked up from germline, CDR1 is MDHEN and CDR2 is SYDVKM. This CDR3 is CASSFPRTTSGEQYF. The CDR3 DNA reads TGTGCCAGCAGTTTTCCCCGGACTACCTCCGGCGAGCAGTACTTC.

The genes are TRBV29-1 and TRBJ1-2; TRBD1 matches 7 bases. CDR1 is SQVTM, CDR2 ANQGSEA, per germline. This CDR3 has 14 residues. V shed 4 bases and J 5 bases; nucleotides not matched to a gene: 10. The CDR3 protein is CSVVGEGATYGYTF. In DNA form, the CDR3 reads TGCAGCGTTGTTGGAGAGGGGGCCACTTATGGCTACACCTTC.

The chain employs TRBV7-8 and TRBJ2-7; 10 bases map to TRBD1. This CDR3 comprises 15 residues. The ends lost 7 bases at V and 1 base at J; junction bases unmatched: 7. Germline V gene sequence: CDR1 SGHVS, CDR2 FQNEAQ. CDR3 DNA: TGTGCCAGCATAGTTGTGGGACAGGGGTCCTACGAGCAGTACTTC. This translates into CASIVVGQGSYEQYF.

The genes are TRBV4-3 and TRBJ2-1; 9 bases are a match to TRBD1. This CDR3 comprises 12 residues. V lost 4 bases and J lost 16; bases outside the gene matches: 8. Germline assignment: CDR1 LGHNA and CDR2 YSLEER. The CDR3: CASSLPGTGIFF. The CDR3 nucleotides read TGCGCCAGCAGCCTCCCGGGGACAGGGATCTTCTTC.

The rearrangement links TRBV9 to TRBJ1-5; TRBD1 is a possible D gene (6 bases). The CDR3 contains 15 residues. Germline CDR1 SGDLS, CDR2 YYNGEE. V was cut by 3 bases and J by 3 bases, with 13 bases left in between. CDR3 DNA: TGTGCCAGCAGCGCGACAGGCGCCAACAATCAGCCCCAGCATTTT. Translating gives CASSATGANNQPQHF.

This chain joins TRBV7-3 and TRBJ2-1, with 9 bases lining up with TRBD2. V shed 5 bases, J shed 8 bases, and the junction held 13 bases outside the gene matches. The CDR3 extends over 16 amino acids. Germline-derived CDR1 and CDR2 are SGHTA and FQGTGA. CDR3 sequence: CASSPRGGGGGYEQFF. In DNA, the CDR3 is TGTGCCAGCAGCCCACGGGGAGGCGGGGGGGGCTATGAGCAGTTCTTC.